This T cell receptor (beta chain) was captured in a study of CD8+ T cells in alopecia areata. Germline V gives CDR1 FNHDT, CDR2 SITEND (reference sequence). CDR3 length equals 13 residues. V lost 2 bases and J 4 bases, leaving 7 bases between the germline ends. As concerns this clone: The antigen is not known. The gene symbols are mouse symbols. The missing CDR3 end, 4 residues past where the read stops, is filled in from the germline J gene. Different DNA sequences within this sample yield the same CDR3.

Study-level findings and limits: Alopecia totalis/universalis scalp especially showed more expanded CD8+ clones than normal scalp. Scalp sample data also include resident alphabeta T cells from normal skin.

Reverse transcribed after extraction, RNA yielded cDNA as the sequencing template. The protocol was immunoSEQ multiplex PCR, while the TCRdb copy is restricted to in-frame clones and leaves out a portion. The table lists around 300,000 clones, with no singletons. CD4, CD8alpha, NKG2D, NKG2ACE and other markers guided sorting of pooled cutaneous lymph node cells. V and J are TRBV19 and TRBJ2-1, with TRBD2 as a possible D gene (5 bases). The receptor comes from a C3H/HeJ mouse with alopecia areata. The MHC haplotype of this mouse line is H2-k. The source material was CD4+ T cells sorted from a lymph node. The CDR3 spells CASSILGYAEQFF. The sequenced part of the CDR3 DNA is TGTGCCAGCAGTATCCTGGGTTATGCT.